The clone carrying this T cell receptor beta chain was detected once. The PCR employed 60 Vbeta primers together with 13 Jbeta primers. Method: immunoSEQ multiplex PCR; TCRdb's copy keeps in-frame clones and lacks some. Among fewer than 55,000 clones listed, about 70% were seen once. The entry originates in a study of cytomegalovirus exposure and HLA in healthy donors. This CDR3 contains 15 residues. Between the trimmed V and J ends, which lost 6 bases and 5 bases, there was a span of 19 bases. Germline CDR1 reads MNHEY; CDR2 reads SVGAGI. Material for sequencing was PBMCs. V usage is TRBV6-5 and J usage is TRBJ1-1; maybe TRBD1 (6 bases). The source is a woman aged 45-59 years in good health and CMV-seropositive. The CDR3 spells CASSRTANGMTEAFF. CDR3 nucleotides: TGTGCCAGCAGCCGGACAGCGAACGGTATGACTGAAGCTTTCTTT.